This T cell receptor (beta chain) comes out of a study of blood T cell repertoires in COVID-19. Across the study: Nucleic acid was either cDNA or gDNA, and it came from T cells, B-cell-depleted T cells, or PBMCs.

With 1 base clipped from V and 5 bases from J, the junction kept 5 bases outside the gene matches. Germline-derived CDR1 and CDR2 are GTSNPN and SVGIG (reference sequence). This CDR3 has 15 amino acids. Method: immunoSEQ multiplex PCR; TCRdb's copy keeps in-frame clones and lacks some. The sample includes under 200,000 clones, about 87% seen only once; the top ten take roughly 2.5%. V gene TRBV30 combines with J gene TRBJ2-5, with 12 positions matching TRBD2. The material sequenced was peripheral blood. The clonotype originates from a man between 40 and 49 years old with active or convalescent COVID-19. The chain's CDR3 is CAWSEPGLAGETQYF. CDR3 bases: TGTGCCTGGAGTGAACCGGGACTAGCGGGTGAGACCCAGTACTTC.